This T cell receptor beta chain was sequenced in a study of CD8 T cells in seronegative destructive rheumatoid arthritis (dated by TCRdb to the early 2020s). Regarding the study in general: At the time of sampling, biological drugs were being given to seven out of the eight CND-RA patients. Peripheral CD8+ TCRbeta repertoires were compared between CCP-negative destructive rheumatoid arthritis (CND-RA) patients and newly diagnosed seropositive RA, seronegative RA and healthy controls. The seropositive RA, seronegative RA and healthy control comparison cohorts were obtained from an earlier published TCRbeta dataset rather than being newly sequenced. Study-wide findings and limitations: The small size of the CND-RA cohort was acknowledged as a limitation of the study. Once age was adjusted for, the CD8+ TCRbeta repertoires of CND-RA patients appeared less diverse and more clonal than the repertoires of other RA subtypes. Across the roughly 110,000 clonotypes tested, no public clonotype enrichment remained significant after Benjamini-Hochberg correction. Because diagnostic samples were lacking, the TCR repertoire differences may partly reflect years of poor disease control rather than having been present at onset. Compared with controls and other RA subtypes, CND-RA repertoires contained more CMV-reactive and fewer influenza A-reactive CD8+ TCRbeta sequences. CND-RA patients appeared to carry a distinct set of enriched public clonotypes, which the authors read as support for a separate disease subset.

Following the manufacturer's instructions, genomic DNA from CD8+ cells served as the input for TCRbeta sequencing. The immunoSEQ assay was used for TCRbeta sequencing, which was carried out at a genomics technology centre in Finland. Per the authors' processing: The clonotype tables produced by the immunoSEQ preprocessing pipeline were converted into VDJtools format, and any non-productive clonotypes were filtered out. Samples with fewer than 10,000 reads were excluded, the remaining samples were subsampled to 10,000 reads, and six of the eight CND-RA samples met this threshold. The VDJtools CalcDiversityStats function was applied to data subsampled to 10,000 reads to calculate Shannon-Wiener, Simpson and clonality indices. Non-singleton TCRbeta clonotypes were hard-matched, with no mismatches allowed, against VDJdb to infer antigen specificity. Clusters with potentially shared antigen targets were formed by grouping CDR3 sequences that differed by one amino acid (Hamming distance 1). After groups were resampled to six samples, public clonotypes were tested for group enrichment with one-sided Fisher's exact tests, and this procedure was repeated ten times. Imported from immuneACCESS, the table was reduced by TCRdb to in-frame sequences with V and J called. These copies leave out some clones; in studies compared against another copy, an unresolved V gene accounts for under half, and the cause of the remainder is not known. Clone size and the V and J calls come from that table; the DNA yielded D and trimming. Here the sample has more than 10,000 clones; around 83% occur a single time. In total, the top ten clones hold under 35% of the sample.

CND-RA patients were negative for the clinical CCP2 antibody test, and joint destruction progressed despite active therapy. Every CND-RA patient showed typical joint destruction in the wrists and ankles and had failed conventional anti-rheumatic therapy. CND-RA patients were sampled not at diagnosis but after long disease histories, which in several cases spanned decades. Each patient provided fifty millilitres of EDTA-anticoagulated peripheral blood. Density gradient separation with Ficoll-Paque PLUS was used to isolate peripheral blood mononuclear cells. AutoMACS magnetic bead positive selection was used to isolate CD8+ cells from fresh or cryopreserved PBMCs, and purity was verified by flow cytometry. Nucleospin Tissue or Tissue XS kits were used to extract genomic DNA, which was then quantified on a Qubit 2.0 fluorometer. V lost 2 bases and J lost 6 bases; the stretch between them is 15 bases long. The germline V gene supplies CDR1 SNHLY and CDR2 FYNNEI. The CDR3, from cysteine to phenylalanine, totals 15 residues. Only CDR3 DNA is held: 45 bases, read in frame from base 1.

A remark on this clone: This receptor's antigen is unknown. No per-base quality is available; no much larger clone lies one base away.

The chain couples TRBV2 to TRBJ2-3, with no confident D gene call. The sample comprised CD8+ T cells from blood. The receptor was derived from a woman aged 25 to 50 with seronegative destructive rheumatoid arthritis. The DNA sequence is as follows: TGTGCCAGCAGTGAATTTAGGCTAGTGTCGGATACGCAGTATTTT. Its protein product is CASSEFRLVSDTQYF.